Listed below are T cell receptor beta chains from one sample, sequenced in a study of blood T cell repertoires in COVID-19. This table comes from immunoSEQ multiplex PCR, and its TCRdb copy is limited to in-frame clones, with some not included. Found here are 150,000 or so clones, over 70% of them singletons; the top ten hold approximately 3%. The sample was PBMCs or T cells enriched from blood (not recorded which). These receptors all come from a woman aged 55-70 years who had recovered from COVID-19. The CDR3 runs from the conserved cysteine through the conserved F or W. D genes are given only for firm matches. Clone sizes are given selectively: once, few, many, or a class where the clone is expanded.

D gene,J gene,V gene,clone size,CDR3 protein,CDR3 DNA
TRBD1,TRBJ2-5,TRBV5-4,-,CASSLRGGGETQYF,TGTGCCAGCAGCTTACGAGGGGGCGGGGAGACCCAGTACTTC
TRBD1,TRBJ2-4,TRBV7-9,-,CASSLKRQGQGKNIQYF,TGTGCCAGCAGCTTAAAAAGGCAAGGACAGGGGAAAAACATTCAGTACTTC
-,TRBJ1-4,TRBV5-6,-,CASSIITGLSSEKLFF,TGTGCCAGCAGCATAATAACAGGGCTGTCCAGTGAAAAACTGTTTTTT
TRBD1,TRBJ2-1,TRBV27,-,CASSGTGLYNEQFF,TGTGCCAGCAGTGGGACAGGACTCTACAATGAGCAGTTCTTC
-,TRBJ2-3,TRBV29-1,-,CSVGWAGATDTQYF,TGCAGCGTTGGTTGGGCGGGGGCAACAGATACGCAGTATTTT
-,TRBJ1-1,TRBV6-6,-,CASSYGPKGTEAFF,TGTGCCAGCAGTTACGGGCCCAAAGGCACTGAAGCTTTCTTT
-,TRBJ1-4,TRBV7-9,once,CASSLGPQNEKLFF,TGTGCCAGCAGCTTAGGGCCCCAAAATGAAAAACTGTTTTTT
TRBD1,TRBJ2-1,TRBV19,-,CASSVGQGPSNEQFF,TGTGCCAGTAGTGTGGGACAGGGGCCTTCCAATGAGCAGTTCTTC
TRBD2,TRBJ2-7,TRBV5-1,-,CASSLEAGGPGHEQYF,TGCGCCAGCAGCTTGGAGGCGGGGGGGCCTGGCCACGAGCAGTACTTC
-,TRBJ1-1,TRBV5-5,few,CASSWAMNTEAFF,TGTGCCAGCAGCTGGGCCATGAACACTGAAGCTTTCTTT
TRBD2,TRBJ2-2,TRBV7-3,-,CASILGRATGELFF,TGTGCCAGCATACTAGGGAGGGCCACCGGGGAGCTGTTTTTT
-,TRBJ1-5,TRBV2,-,CASSPERSGGKPQHF,TGTGCCAGCAGCCCGGAGAGGTCGGGGGGGAAGCCCCAGCATTTT
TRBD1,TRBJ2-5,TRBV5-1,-,CASSLGQGAETQYF,TGCGCCAGCAGCTTGGGTCAGGGGGCAGAGACCCAGTACTTC
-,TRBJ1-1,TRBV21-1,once,CASSQDGPVRNPGAFF,TGTGCCAGCAGCCAGGACGGCCCCGTGCGTAACCCGGGGGCTTTCTTT
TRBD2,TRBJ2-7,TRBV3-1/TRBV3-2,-,CASSPTPGRASEQYF,TGTGCCAGCAGCCCTACGCCCGGGAGGGCGTCCGAGCAGTACTTC
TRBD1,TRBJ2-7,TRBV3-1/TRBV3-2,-,CASSPRETGGEQYF,TGTGCCAGCAGCCCCAGGGAGACAGGGGGCGAGCAGTACTTC